This T cell receptor beta chain comes out of a study of cytomegalovirus exposure and HLA in healthy donors (dated by TCRdb to 2015 to 2018). For the wider study: According to an earlier analysis of 587 of the donors, roughly 180 million T cells yielded 100 million or so unique TCR beta sequences and approximately 280 Gb of sequence data. Approximately 330 gigabases of sequencing data and around 85 million unique TCR sequences made up an early release that covered roughly 670 HLA-typed donors. The genetic ancestry cluster associated with self-reported Caucasian donors included 81% of the roughly 410 genotyped donors. The study was designed to test whether signatures of past pathogen exposure could be identified by cataloging public T cell receptors. The T cell repertoires of several hundred subjects were profiled by immunosequencing and related to cytomegalovirus serostatus. In addition to the first cohort of approximately 650 subjects, a separate validation cohort of over 90 different subjects was used. To predict cytomegalovirus infection status, the study combined high-throughput TCR immunosequencing, statistical association of individual TCRs with disease status, and machine learning. A later analysis re-analyzed previously published TCR beta repertoires from roughly 600 donors and added high-resolution HLA genotyping to study TCR occurrence patterns. Rather than drawing on any new phenotypic data, the later analysis identified candidate immune exposures from TCR beta sequences and the way those sequences occurred across donors. An earlier analysis of some 500 of the donors applied high-throughput TCR beta sequencing to assess whether each TCR beta V gene segment acted as functional or pseudogenic. Donor age, sex, ethnicity and CMV serostatus were compiled alongside the repertoire data. A later genetic analysis took genome-wide SNP genotypes for about 55% of the roughly 670 donors and used that subset as a discovery cohort. Every discovery cohort repertoire had been produced on one sequencing platform. Class I and class II HLA loci were covered by the typing at four-digit resolution. Typing coverage varied by locus: roughly 629-640 donors for A, B, C, DRB1 and DQB1; approximately 560 for DQA1; some 610 for DPA1; approximately 470 for DPB1. Because of strong linkage in the cohort, roughly five DR-DQ haplotypes were treated as single units for association and clustering. On average, about 240,000 unique TCR beta nucleotide sequences were sequenced per donor among 350 to 400 genotyped donors of the cohort, with around 19% of those sequences being non-productive. Broader findings and caveats from the paper: Specific HLA alleles were associated with 16,951 TCR beta sequences at a false discovery rate of 0.05 in a later analysis. A further reported finding was that TCR beta sequences accurately predicted the HLA-A and HLA-B alleles for most subjects in the first cohort. Some IMGT-functional V segments, including TRBV6-2 and TRBV6-3, could not be distinguished by the 87-base-pair reads and were therefore excluded. Most CMV-associated TCR beta chains appeared to be HLA-restricted in a later analysis, and the HLA associations seemed to be driven largely by CMV exposure. This cohort had only TCR beta chains sequenced, and the lack of alpha or paired-chain data limited which features could be detected. The presence/absence analyses assumed that sequencing depth was roughly uniform across donors, and that assumption may not be true. In a later analysis, several top co-occurrence clusters were reported to appear linked to parvovirus B19, influenza, CMV and Epstein-Barr virus. A later genetic analysis associated a missense DCLRE1C variant with V-gene and J-gene trimming of TCR beta chains, and an independent cohort replicated the association. The earlier analysis of approximately 540 of the donors excluded around 17 rarely observed V segments, including chromosome 9 orphons, because counts were too low. A cluster of highly shared sequence variants was judged likely to represent a technical artifact of the sequencing pipeline. For the cohort, immune exposure information was limited to CMV serostatus. In a later analysis, the rate of TCR association differed among HLA loci, with DRB1 alleles having the most associated TCRs and HLA-C alleles having the fewest. It was suggested by the authors that the approach could potentially be generalized to other disease states and immunological phenotypes. In both the original and validation cohorts, the classifier was reported to diagnose cytomegalovirus status with high specificity and sensitivity. Compared with equally common non-associated chains, HLA-associated TCR beta chains in a later analysis were more clonally expanded and had lower generation probabilities. A later genetic analysis reported fewer N-insertions in productive TCRs among donors in an Asian-associated ancestry cluster than the roughly 640-donor mean. An earlier analysis of around 500 of the donors showed that most TCR beta V segments appeared in productive rearrangements either about 87% or about 30% of the time, which broadly matched IMGT annotations. In the study, about 150 TCR beta chains were listed as associated with cytomegalovirus. Because some donors lacked HLA typing at each locus, the association tests relied only on the typed subset. Linkage disequilibrium might explain the correlated functional status among segregating V segments, but an unknown experimental factor could not be ruled out. While some public TCRs were present in many individuals, most TCR sequences turned up only very rarely across donors. A few of the identified cytomegalovirus-associated TCR beta chains were confirmed in vitro to be specific for cytomegalovirus antigens. When HLA alleles, especially DR and DQ, strongly co-occurred, attributing TCR associations to individual alleles was difficult.

In total, approximately 610 healthy bone marrow donors made up the cohort. Cohort members were all nominally healthy when sampled, although unrecorded immune exposures were likely present. The donor was CMV seronegative and belonged to the group of roughly 330 seronegative cohort members. Each donor provided a peripheral blood sample, and peripheral blood mononuclear cells were used for TCR beta sequencing. The Qiagen DNeasy Blood Extraction Kit was used to extract genomic DNA from the blood cell samples. Details on this clone: Its antigen remains undetermined. The sample holds no much larger clone one base away, and base qualities are not on file.

At the junction V is shortened by 5 bases and J by 7 bases; bases outside the gene matches: 8. The CDR1 and CDR2 encoded by the germline V gene are SGHVS and FQNEAQ. From the cysteine through the phenylalanine, the CDR3 covers 14 amino acids. This entry keeps only the CDR3 DNA: 42 bases, framed from base 1. Receptor libraries were prepared by the immunoSEQ multiplex PCR assay. The multiplex PCR relied on a mix of 60 forward primers for TCR Vbeta segments and 13 reverse primers for TCR Jbeta segments. Amplification of the CDR3 region of rearranged TCR beta genes was performed with a multiplex PCR assay on genomic DNA. The amplified TCR beta libraries were sequenced on the Illumina HiSeq System as 87-base-pair reads. Processing in the source paper ran as follows. In a later analysis, roughly 80 million unique TCR beta chains were counted across the approximately 620 repertoires, and around 10 million of these chains were shared by at least two donors. To remove PCR and sequencing errors, raw reads were error-corrected and collapsed into unique sequences using a nearest-neighbor algorithm that merged closely related sequences. To assign V, D and J gene segments, CDR3 sequences were aligned to IMGT reference sequences. For a sequence to be retained, a match of at least six nucleotides to both a V gene segment and a J gene segment was required. A rearrangement was called productive if the CDR3 had no stop codons and remained in frame with V and J, and every other rearrangement was called non-productive. CDR3 was defined according to IMGT convention as the region running from the second conserved V-encoded cysteine to the conserved J-encoded phenylalanine. In an earlier analysis of some 550 of the donors, sequences lacking an unambiguous match to a single V gene segment were excluded. In an earlier analysis of 587 of the donors, V segments were called functional above 56.7% productive rearrangements and were called segregating when the between-donor standard deviation exceeded 5%. A statistical classification framework was built for diagnosing cytomegalovirus status from the catalog of TCR beta chain sequences. In a later analysis, V and J genes were assigned by comparing TCR nucleotide sequences against IMGT/GENE-DB human TR gene sequences. The TCRdist pipeline was used in a later analysis to assign CDR3 sequences and most-parsimonious VDJ recombination scenarios. In a later analysis, every TCR beta chain was defined by the combination of its CDR3 amino acid sequence and its V-gene family, and reads without a unique V-gene family were dropped. In a later analysis, 450 to 600 highly shared, low-generation-probability nucleotide sequences were removed to address suspected cross-contamination and a sequencing artifact. For each public chain, a later analysis derived a clonal expansion index from normalized ranks of inferred template counts within each repertoire. Generation probabilities in a later analysis came from a VDJ recombination model fitted to out-of-frame rearrangements, and those results were checked against IGoR. Hypergeometric tests were used in a later analysis to score TCR-TCR, TCR-HLA and TCR-CMV co-occurrence, with a repertoire-size bias correction applied to the TCR pairs. A later analysis estimated false discovery rates by permuting HLA or CMV assignments 20 times. In a later analysis, co-occurring TCRs were grouped with DBSCAN, and TCRdist sequence similarity was added when clustering was performed within HLA-allele-positive subsets. For co-occurrence clustering, repertoires with fewer than 30,000 or more than 120,000 public chains were excluded, along with five repertoires with anomalous nucleotide sharing. Drawn from immuneACCESS, this table holds only the in-frame rearrangements with V and J called that TCRdb kept. Clones are partly lost; checked studies trace under half to an unresolved V gene and leave the rest unexplained. V and J calls and clone size come straight from that table; D and trimming were deduced from the DNA. The sample data list 110,000 to 150,000 clones, and over 65% of these were observed just once. Roughly 2.9% of the sample goes to the ten largest clones.

Sequencing was done on a sample of PBMCs. The source is a female donor in good health and CMV-seronegative. The V and J genes are TRBV7-8 and TRBJ1-2, with 9 bases aligning to TRBD1. The nucleotides are TGTGCCAGCAGCCAAGACAGGGGGAAGGGTGGCTACACCTTC. Its translation is CASSQDRGKGGYTF.